This T cell receptor (beta chain) was observed in a study of T cell responses to AZD1222 COVID-19 vaccine. Regarding the study as a whole: Spike-specific TCR breadth rose after two AZD1222 doses, and depth rose as well.

The CDR3 extends over 18 amino acids. Germline V gene sequence: CDR1 MGHRA, CDR2 YSYEKL. V was clipped by 0 bases and J by 1 base, with 13 bases between them. Turning to this clone: What it binds is not known.

Produced via immunoSEQ multiplex PCR; TCRdb's table is partial and in-frame only. The sample yields 50,000 to 70,000 clones, 75% to 90% seen once. Sample: peripheral blood, taken on day 0 of MenACWY control vaccination. This chain links TRBV4-1 with TRBJ2-6, with D unresolved. This clonotype was sampled from an adult in good health. Here the CDR3 reads CASSQDNRRASGANVLTF. The CDR3 bases are TGCGCCAGCAGCCAAGATAATCGTCGAGCGTCTGGGGCCAACGTCCTGACTTTC.